Below, one TCR beta chain is given with its context. TCRdb's copy holds only in-frame clones and misses some; the assay was immunoSEQ multiplex PCR. The sample includes approximately 150,000 clones, 76% seen only once; the top ten take about 4%. The source of the sample is a study of blood T cell repertoires in COVID-19. On the study more broadly: T cells, B-cell-depleted T cells, or PBMCs provided the cDNA or gDNA that served as material.

The sequencing input was peripheral blood. The receptor was derived from a man aged 55 to 70 with acute or convalescent COVID-19.

CDR3: CASSLSQALYNEQFF. CDR3 sequence (DNA): TGTGCCAGCAGCTTATCACAGGCGTTATACAATGAGCAGTTCTTC. The chain has TRBV6-5 and TRBJ2-1, with D perhaps matching TRBD1 (5 bases). The CDR3 contains 15 residues. Germline CDR1 MNHEY, CDR2 SVGAGI. Trimming took off 6 bases at V and 4 bases at J, with 16 bases between the two ends.